This T cell receptor beta chain was identified during a study of blood T cell repertoires in COVID-19. Study-wide context: Both acute and convalescent COVID-19 samples were obtained from the United States, Italy and Spain.

This clone was seen at least ten times. The Seattle patients joined while their infection was active and were tracked longitudinally afterward. Original handling: It was from reference gene primer amplification that nucleated cell counts were estimated. This table comes from immunoSEQ multiplex PCR, and its TCRdb copy is limited to in-frame clones, with some not included. That table supplies the V and J calls and clone size; D and trimming were determined from the DNA. The sample lists under 200,000 clones; roughly 84% were seen once. CDR1 is MDHEN, CDR2 SYDVKM, per germline. The length of the CDR3 is 14 residues. V lost 7 bases and J lost 0, with 10 bases in between.

Input material: peripheral blood. This clonotype originated in a woman aged 70-85 years with COVID-19, enrolled during active disease. The rearrangement uses TRBV28 and TRBJ2-1; tentatively, D is TRBD2 (6 bases). CDR3 DNA: TGTGCCAGCAATCGGGAGAGCTCCTACAATGAGCAGTTCTTC. It specifies CASNRESSYNEQFF.